Below, one T cell receptor (beta chain) is given with its context. V lost 5 bases to trimming and J lost 1 base, with 18 bases between them. This CDR3 is built from 17 residues. Germline V CDR1 and CDR2: MNHEY, SVGEGT. Random hexamers were used to reverse transcribe an amount of roughly 0.45 to 1 ug RNA. TCRdb called the immunoSEQ multiplex PCR reads again in MiXCR, with one record for every CDR3 protein. The top ten clones hold 0.07% to 0.09% of a sample with hundreds of thousands of distinct CDR3 sequences, roughly 95% of them seen once. This specimen belongs to a study of CD8 T cells in Susac syndrome.

The chain carries TRBV6-2 or TRBV6-3 and TRBJ2-4, with D possibly matching TRBD2 (7 bases). This receptor was obtained from a human donor with multiple sclerosis. The material sequenced was CD4+ T cells from PBMCs. The CDR3 region is CASSTRTRGAAKNIQYF. In nucleotides, the CDR3 is TGTGCCAGCAGTACCCGGACTCGGGGGGCGGCCAAAAACATTCAGTACTTC.